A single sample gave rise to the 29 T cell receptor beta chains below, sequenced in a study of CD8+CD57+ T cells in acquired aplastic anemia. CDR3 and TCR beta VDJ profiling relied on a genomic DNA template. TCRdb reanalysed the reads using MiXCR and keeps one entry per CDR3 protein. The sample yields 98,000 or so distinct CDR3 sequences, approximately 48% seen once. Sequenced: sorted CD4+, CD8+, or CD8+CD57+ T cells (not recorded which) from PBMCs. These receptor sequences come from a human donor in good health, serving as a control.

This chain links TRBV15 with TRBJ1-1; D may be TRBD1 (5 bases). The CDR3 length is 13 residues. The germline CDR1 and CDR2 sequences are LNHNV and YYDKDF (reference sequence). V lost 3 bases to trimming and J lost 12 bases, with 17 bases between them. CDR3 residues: CATSSTGYPKTFF. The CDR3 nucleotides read TGTGCCACCAGCAGTACAGGATACCCTAAAACTTTCTTT.

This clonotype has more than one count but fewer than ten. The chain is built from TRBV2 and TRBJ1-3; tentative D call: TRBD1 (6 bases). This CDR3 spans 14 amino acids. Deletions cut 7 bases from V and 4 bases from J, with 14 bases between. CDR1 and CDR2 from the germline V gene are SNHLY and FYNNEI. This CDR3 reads CASNIGGQGNTIYF. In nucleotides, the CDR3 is TGTGCCAGCAATATCGGGGGGCAGGGAAACACCATATATTTT.

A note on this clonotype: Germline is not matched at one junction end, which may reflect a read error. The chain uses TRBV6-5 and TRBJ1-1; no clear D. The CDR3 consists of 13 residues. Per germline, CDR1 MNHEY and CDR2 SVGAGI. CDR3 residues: CASSYDQNTEASF. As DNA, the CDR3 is TGTGCCAGCAGTTACGACCAGAACACTGAAGCTTCCTTT.

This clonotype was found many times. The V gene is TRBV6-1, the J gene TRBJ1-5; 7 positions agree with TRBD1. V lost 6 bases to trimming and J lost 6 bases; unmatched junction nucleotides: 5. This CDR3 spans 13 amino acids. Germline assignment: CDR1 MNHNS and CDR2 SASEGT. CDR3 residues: CASSLAGGQPQHF. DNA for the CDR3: TGTGCCAGCAGCTTAGCAGGGGGTCAGCCCCAGCATTTT.

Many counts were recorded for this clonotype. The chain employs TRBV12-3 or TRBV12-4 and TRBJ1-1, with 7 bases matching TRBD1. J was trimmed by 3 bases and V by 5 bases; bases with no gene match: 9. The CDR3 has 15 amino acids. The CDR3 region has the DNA TGTGCCAGCAGTCTACAAAGCGACAGGGACACTGAAGCTTTCTTT. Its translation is CASSLQSDRDTEAFF.

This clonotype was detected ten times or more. The CDR3 sequence: CASILLGQNTYEQYF. The CDR3 DNA reads TGTGCCAGCATCCTACTCGGACAGAACACCTACGAGCAGTACTTC. The chain uses TRBV6-2 or TRBV6-3 and TRBJ2-7; D may be TRBD1 (6 bases). The ends were cut back, 7 bases at V and 2 bases at J, with 18 bases in the middle. Germline assignment: CDR1 MNHEY and CDR2 SVGEGT. The CDR3 totals 15 residues.

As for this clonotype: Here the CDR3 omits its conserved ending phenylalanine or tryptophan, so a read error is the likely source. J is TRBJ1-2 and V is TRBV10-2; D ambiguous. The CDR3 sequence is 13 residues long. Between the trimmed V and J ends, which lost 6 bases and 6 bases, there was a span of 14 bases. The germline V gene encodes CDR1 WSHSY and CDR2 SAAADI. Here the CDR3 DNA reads TGCGCCAGCAGAAACGGTTCCCGAGATGGCTACACCCTC. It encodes CASRNGSRDGYTL.

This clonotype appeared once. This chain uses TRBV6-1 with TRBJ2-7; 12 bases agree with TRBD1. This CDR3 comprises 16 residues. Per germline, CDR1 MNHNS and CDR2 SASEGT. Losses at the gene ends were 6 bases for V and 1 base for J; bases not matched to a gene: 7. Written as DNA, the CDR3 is TGTGCCAGCAGCCTAGGGACAGGGGGCGGATCCTACGAGCAGTACTTC. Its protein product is CASSLGTGGGSYEQYF.

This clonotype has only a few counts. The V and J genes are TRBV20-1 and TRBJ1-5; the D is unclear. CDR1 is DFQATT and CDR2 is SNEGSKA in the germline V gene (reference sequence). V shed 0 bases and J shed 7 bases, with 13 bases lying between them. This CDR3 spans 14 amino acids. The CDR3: CSARDPGMGQPQHF. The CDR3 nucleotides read TGCAGTGCTAGAGATCCCGGTATGGGACAGCCCCAGCATTTT.

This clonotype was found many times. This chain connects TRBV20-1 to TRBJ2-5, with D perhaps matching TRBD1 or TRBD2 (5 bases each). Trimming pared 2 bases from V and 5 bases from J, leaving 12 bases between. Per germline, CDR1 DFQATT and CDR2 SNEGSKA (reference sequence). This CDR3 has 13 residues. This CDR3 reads CSARWGNGETQYF. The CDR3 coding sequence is TGCAGTGCTAGATGGGGGAACGGGGAGACCCAGTACTTC.

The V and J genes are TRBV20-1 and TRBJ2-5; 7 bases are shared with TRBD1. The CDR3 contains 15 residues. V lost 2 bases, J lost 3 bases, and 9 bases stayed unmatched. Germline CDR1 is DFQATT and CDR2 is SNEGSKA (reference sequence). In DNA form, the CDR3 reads TGCAGTGCTAGAAAGGGGGACAGACCGAAAGAGACCCAGTACTTC. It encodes CSARKGDRPKETQYF.

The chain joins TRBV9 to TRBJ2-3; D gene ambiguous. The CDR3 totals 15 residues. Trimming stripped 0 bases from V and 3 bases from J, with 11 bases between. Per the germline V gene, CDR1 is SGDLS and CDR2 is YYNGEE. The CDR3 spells CASSVEPEGTDTQYF. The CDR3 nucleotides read TGTGCCAGCAGCGTAGAACCGGAAGGGACAGATACGCAGTATTTT.

The DNA for the CDR3 is TGTGCCAGCAGCTTGGAAACAGGGGCCTATGGCTACACCTTC. Translating it yields CASSLETGAYGYTF. The chain combines TRBV5-5 with TRBJ1-2, with 7 bases identical to TRBD1. This CDR3 region has 14 residues. With V trimmed by 0 bases and J by 4 bases, 3 bases remained unmatched. Germline CDR1 is SGHKS and CDR2 is YYEKEE (reference sequence).

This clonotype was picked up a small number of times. CDR3 residues: CASTRTSVDTQYF. CDR3 in DNA: TGTGCCAGTACCCGGACTAGCGTGGATACGCAGTATTTT. The chain combines TRBV19 with TRBJ2-3, with 9 bases lining up with TRBD2. Looked up from germline, CDR1 is LNHDA and CDR2 is SQIVND (reference sequence). V lost 7 bases, J lost 6 bases, and 5 bases stayed unmatched. The CDR3 contains 13 residues.

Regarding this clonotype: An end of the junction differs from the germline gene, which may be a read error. The DNA of the CDR3 is TGCAGCGTTATCGCCTACGATGAGCGGTTCTTC. As protein: CSVIAYDERFF. The V gene is TRBV29-1, the J gene TRBJ2-1, with unresolved D. This CDR3 comprises 11 residues. Germline-derived CDR1 and CDR2 are SQVTM and ANQGSEA.

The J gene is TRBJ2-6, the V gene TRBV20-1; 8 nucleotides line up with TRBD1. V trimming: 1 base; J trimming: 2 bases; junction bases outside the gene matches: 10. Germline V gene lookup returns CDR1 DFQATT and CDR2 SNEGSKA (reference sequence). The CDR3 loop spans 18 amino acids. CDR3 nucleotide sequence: TGCAGTGCTAGAGGGTGGCAGGGGGCGTACCCTGGGGCCAACGTCCTGACTTTC. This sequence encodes CSARGWQGAYPGANVLTF.

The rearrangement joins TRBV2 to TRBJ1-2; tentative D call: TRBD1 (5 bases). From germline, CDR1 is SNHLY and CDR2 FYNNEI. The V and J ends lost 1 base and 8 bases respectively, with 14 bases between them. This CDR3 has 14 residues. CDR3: CASSEEVTVKGYTF. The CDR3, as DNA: TGTGCCAGCAGTGAAGAGGTGACAGTTAAAGGCTACACCTTC.

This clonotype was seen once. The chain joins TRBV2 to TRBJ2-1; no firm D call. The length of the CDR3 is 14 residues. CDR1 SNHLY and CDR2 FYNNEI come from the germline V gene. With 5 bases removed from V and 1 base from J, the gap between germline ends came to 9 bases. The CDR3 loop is CASSFLESYNEQFF. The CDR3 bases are TGTGCCAGCAGTTTTTTAGAATCCTACAATGAGCAGTTCTTC.

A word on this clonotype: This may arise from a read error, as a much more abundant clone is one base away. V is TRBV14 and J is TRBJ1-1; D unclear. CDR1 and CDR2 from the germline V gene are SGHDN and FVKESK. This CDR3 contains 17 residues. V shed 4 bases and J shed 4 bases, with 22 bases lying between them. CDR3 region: CASSRDRSETPSTEAFF. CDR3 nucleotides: TGTGCCAGCAGCCGCGATCGGAGCGAGACCCCCAGCACTGAAGCTTTCTTT.

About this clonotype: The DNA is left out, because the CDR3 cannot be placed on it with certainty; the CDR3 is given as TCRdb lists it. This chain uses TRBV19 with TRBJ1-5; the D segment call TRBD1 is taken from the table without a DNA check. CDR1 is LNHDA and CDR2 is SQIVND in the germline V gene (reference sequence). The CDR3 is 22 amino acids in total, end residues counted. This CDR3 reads CASSISAGAGLRAVLRAGHQHF.

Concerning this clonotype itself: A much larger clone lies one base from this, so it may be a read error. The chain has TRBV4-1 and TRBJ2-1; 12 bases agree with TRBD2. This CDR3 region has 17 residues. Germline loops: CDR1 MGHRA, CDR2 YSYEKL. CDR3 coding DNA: TGCGCCAACAGCCAACTAGCGGGGGGAACCTCCTACAATGAGCAGTTCTTC. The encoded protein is CANSQLAGGTSYNEQFF.

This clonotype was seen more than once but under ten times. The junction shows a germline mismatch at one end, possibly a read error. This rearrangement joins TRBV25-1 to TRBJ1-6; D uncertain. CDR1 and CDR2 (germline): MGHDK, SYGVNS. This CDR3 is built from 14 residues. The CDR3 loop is CVSSDTDSNSPLHF. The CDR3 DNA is TGTGTCAGCAGTGACACAGACTCAAATTCGCCCCTCCACTTT. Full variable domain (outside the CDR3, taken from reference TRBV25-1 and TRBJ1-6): EADIYQTPRYLVIGTGKKITLECSQTMGHDKMYWYQQDPGMELHLIHYSYGVNSTEKGDLSSESTVSRIRTEHFPLTLESARPSHTSQYLCVSSDTDSNSPLHFGNGTRLTVT.

The CDR3 here is CASSLRGSPLHF. CDR3 DNA sequence: TGTGCCAGCAGCCTCAGGGGTTCACCCCTCCACTTT. This chain uses TRBV7-2 with TRBJ1-6; D is possibly TRBD1 (6 bases). With 5 bases removed from V and 9 bases from J, the gap between germline ends came to 8 bases. This CDR3 region has 12 residues. Germline-derived CDR1 and CDR2 are SGHTA and FQGNSA.

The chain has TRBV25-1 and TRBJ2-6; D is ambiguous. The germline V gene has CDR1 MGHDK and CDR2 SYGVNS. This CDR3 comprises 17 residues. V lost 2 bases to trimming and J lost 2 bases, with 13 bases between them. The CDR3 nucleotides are TGTGCCAGCAGTGAAGTTAGACACCATGCTGGGGCCAACGTCCTGACTTTC. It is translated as CASSEVRHHAGANVLTF.

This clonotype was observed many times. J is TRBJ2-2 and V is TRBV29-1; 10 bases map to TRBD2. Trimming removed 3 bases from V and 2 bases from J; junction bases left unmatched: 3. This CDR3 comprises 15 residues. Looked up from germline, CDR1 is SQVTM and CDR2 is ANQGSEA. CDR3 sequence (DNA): TGCAGCGTTGAGCTAGCGGGGGTTAACACCGGGGAGCTGTTTTTT. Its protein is CSVELAGVNTGELFF.

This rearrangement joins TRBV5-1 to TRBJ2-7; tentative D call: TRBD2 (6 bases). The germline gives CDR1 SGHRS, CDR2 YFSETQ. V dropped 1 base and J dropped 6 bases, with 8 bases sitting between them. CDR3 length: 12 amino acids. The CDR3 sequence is CASSLSGVEQYF. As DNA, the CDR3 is TGCGCCAGCAGCTTGTCGGGGGTCGAGCAGTACTTC.

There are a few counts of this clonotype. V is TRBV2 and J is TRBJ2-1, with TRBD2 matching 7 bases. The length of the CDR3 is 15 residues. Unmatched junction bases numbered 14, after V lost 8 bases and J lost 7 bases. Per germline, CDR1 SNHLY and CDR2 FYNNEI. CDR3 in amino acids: CASCSPAGSWNEQFF. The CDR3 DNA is TGTGCCAGCTGCTCCCCAGCGGGGAGTTGGAATGAGCAGTTCTTC. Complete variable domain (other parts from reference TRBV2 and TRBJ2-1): EPEVTQTPSHQVTQMGQEVILRCVPISNHLYFYWYRQILGQKVEFLVSFYNNEISEKSEIFDDQFSVERPDGSNFTLKIRSTKLEDSAMYFCASCSPAGSWNEQFFGPGTRLTVL.

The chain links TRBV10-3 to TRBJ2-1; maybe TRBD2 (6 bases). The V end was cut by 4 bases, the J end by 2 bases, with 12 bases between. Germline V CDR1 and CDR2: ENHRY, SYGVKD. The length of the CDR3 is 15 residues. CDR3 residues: CAISGDSGTYNEQFF. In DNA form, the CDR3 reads TGTGCCATCAGTGGGGATAGCGGCACCTACAATGAGCAGTTCTTC.

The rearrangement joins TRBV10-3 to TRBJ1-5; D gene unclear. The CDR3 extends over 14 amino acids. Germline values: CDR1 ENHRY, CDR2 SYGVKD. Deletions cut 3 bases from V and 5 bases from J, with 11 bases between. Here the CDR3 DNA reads TGTGCCATCAGTGACCGGGTCGGCGATCAGCCCCAGCATTTT. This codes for CAISDRVGDQPQHF.